This TCR beta chain originates from a study of blood T cell repertoires in COVID-19. Study at large: Donors in the United States, Italy and Spain gave samples during acute or convalescent COVID-19.

The study assigned cohorts using participant-reported clinical history. The CDR3 has 13 residues. V trimming: 7 bases; J trimming: 3 bases; junction bases outside the gene matches: 2. CDR1 MDHEN and CDR2 SYDVKM come from the germline V gene. Authors' methods: Reference gene primer amplification gave estimated nucleated cell counts. The repertoire was sequenced with immunoSEQ multiplex PCR; TCRdb's copy has only in-frame clones and lacks some. The V and J calls and the clone size are those of that table, but D and trimming were determined from the DNA. The sample has about 270,000 clones, less than 90% seen once.

Sample: PBMCs or T cells enriched from blood (not recorded which). This TCR was sampled from a woman between 50 and 59 years old who had recovered from COVID-19. The chain combines TRBV28 with TRBJ1-3, with 8 bases identical to TRBD1. CDR3 sequence reads: CASTGGFGNTIYF. CDR3 nucleotide sequence: TGTGCCAGCACAGGGGGCTTTGGAAACACCATATATTTT.